These 13 T cell receptor beta chains came from one sample sequenced in a study of radiotherapy plus CTLA-4 blockade in lung cancer (dated by TCRdb to 2016 to 2019). Libraries were prepared through the immunoSEQ multiplex PCR assay. Here the immuneACCESS table is served through TCRdb, limited to in-frame sequences with V and J called. Missing clones are a known gap in these copies; in checked studies unresolved V genes cover under half, and the rest lacks a known reason. For this sample there are 85,000 to 130,000 clones; over 65% appear just once. 2.4% of the sample is in the top ten clones. The sequencing here drew on peripheral blood, taken from a patient treated with radiotherapy plus ipilimumab. Receptors were obtained from a human donor with non-small cell lung cancer that progressed on radiotherapy plus ipilimumab. Some clones in this sample may be carry-over from other donors' samples.

J is TRBJ2-5 and V is TRBV6-5; no definite D call. Trimming took off 6 bases at V and 2 bases at J, with 13 bases between the two ends. The CDR3 sequence is 14 residues long. The germline V gene encodes CDR1 MNHEY and CDR2 SVGAGI. CDR3 bases: TGTGCCAGCAGCAATGCATGGAAACAAGAGACCCAGTACTTC. Residues: CASSNAWKQETQYF.

CDR3 coding DNA: TGTGCCAGCAGCTCCCTAGCGGGGGGCCTTAATGAGCAGTTCTTC. This codes for CASSSLAGGLNEQFF. The gene calls are TRBV7-3 and TRBJ2-1, with TRBD2 identical over 11 bases. J was trimmed by 7 bases and V by 4 bases; bases with no gene match: 6. CDR3 length: 15 residues. CDR1 and CDR2 (germline): SGHTA, FQGTGA.

The J gene is TRBJ1-5, the V gene TRBV11-3; possible D gene TRBD1, 6 bases. Trimming removed 2 bases at V and 2 bases at J, with 16 bases between. The CDR3 spans 17 residues. Germline V CDR1 and CDR2: SGHNT, YENEEA. As DNA, the CDR3 is TGTGCCAGCAGCTTATCTTGTGTAGGGGGAGGCAATCAGCCCCAGCATTTT. This translates into CASSLSCVGGGNQPQHF.

The chain recombines TRBV9 with TRBJ2-1; D is ambiguous. The CDR3 length is 14 residues. V was shortened by 0 bases and J by 6 bases, with 10 bases between the two germline ends. Germline lookup yields CDR1 SGDLS and CDR2 YYNGEE. CDR3 loop: CASSVGGSSNEQFF. CDR3 coding DNA: TGTGCCAGCAGCGTAGGCGGTAGTAGCAATGAGCAGTTCTTC.

The chain carries TRBV7-8 and TRBJ1-1, with a weak D call TRBD1 (5 bases). CDR1 is SGHVS, CDR2 FQNEAQ, per germline. This CDR3 is built from 14 residues. Trimming cost V 3 bases and J 3 bases, with 11 bases left between them. The CDR3 sequence is CASSLYGGYTEAFF. In nucleotides, the CDR3 is TGTGCCAGCAGCTTGTACGGGGGTTACACTGAAGCTTTCTTT.

The chain has TRBV5-1 and TRBJ2-3; D gene ambiguous. The CDR3 totals 13 residues. Germline-derived CDR1 and CDR2 are SGHRS and YFSETQ. Deletions cut 5 bases from V and 2 bases from J, with 9 bases between. In DNA, the CDR3 is TGCGCCAGCAGTTCCTCTTCCACAGATACGCAGTATTTT. Protein product: CASSSSSTDTQYF. Supplemented by reference TRBV5-1 and TRBJ2-3, the full variable domain reads KAGVTQTPRYLIKTRGQQVTLSCSPISGHRSVSWYQQTPGQGLQFLFEYFSETQRNKGNFPGRFSGRQFSNSRSEMNVSTLELGDSALYLCASSSSSTDTQYFGPGTRLTVL.

The chain employs TRBV19 and TRBJ1-5; D call uncertain. The germline CDR1 and CDR2 sequences are LNHDA and SQIVND (reference sequence). This CDR3 comprises 15 residues. Trimming removed 1 base at V and 7 bases at J, with 14 bases between. The CDR3 spells CASSIGSAGIQPQHF. In nucleotides, the CDR3 is TGTGCCAGTAGTATAGGTTCTGCGGGGATACAGCCCCAGCATTTT. The whole variable domain, remainder taken from reference TRBV19 and TRBJ1-5, is DGGITQSPKYLFRKEGQNVTLSCEQNLNHDAMYWYRQDPGQGLRLIYYSQIVNDFQKGDIAEGYSVSREKKESFPLTVTSAQKNPTAFYLCASSIGSAGIQPQHFGDGTRLSIL.

This clone has just one count. J is TRBJ1-3 and V is TRBV11-2; no clear D gene. The CDR3 is made up of 17 amino acids. CDR1 and CDR2 from the germline V gene are SGHAT and FQNNGV. Trimming pared 1 base from V and 3 bases from J, leaving 16 bases between. The CDR3 DNA reads TGTGCCAGCAGCTTAGTCGGGCCAGTCGGGAGTGGAAACACCATATATTTT. This gives the protein CASSLVGPVGSGNTIYF.

The J gene is TRBJ1-2, the V gene TRBV5-7; TRBD1 is a possible D gene (5 bases). TRBV5-7 is reported as an ORF; its role is uncertain. The CDR3 runs to 14 residues. V lost 4 bases and J lost 4, with 14 bases in between. This chain's CDR3 is CASSPGGEPYGYTF. In nucleotides, the CDR3 is TGTGCCAGCAGCCCGGGGGGGGAACCCTATGGCTACACCTTC.

This chain connects TRBV7-9 to TRBJ1-5; 9 nucleotides align to TRBD1. This CDR3 is 15 amino acids long. Germline CDR1 is SEHNR and CDR2 is FQNEAQ (reference sequence). V dropped 4 bases and J dropped 6; count of bases not matched to a gene: 7. CDR3 coding DNA: TGTGCCAGCAGCTCAACCCAGGGACAGGGTCAGCCCCAGCATTTT. Encoded protein: CASSSTQGQGQPQHF.

CDR3 coding DNA: TGTGCCAGCAGCGTAGGAGGGGCTAACACAGATACGCAGTATTTT. It translates to CASSVGGANTDTQYF. V usage is TRBV9 and J usage is TRBJ2-3; D may be TRBD1 or TRBD2 (5 bases each). Germline V gives CDR1 SGDLS, CDR2 YYNGEE. Trimming pared 0 bases from V and 2 bases from J, leaving 10 bases between. The CDR3 sequence is 15 residues long. The full variable domain, in which reference TRBV9 and TRBJ2-3 provide the parts outside the CDR3, is DSGVTQTPKHLITATGQRVTLRCSPRSGDLSVYWYQQSLDQGLQFLIQYYNGEERAKGNILERFSAQQFPDLHSELNLSSLELGDSALYFCASSVGGANTDTQYFGPGTRLTVL.

The chain recombines TRBV7-9 with TRBJ2-7; D is perhaps TRBD2 (6 bases). This CDR3 is 15 amino acids long. Germline V gene lookup returns CDR1 SEHNR and CDR2 FQNEAQ (reference sequence). Trimming cost V 5 bases and J 1 base, with 15 bases left between them. CDR3 sequence reads: CASSPGTGVSYEQYF. Written as DNA, the CDR3 is TGTGCCAGCAGCCCCGGGACTGGGGTTTCCTACGAGCAGTACTTC.

The chain uses TRBV4-1 and TRBJ1-3; D remains ambiguous. Between the trimmed V and J ends, which lost 4 bases and 3 bases, there was a span of 13 bases. CDR3 length equals 15 residues. Looked up from germline, CDR1 is MGHRA and CDR2 is YSYEKL. This CDR3 is CASSPFPTSGNTIYF. The CDR3 nucleotides read TGCGCCAGCAGCCCATTCCCGACGAGTGGAAACACCATATATTTT.